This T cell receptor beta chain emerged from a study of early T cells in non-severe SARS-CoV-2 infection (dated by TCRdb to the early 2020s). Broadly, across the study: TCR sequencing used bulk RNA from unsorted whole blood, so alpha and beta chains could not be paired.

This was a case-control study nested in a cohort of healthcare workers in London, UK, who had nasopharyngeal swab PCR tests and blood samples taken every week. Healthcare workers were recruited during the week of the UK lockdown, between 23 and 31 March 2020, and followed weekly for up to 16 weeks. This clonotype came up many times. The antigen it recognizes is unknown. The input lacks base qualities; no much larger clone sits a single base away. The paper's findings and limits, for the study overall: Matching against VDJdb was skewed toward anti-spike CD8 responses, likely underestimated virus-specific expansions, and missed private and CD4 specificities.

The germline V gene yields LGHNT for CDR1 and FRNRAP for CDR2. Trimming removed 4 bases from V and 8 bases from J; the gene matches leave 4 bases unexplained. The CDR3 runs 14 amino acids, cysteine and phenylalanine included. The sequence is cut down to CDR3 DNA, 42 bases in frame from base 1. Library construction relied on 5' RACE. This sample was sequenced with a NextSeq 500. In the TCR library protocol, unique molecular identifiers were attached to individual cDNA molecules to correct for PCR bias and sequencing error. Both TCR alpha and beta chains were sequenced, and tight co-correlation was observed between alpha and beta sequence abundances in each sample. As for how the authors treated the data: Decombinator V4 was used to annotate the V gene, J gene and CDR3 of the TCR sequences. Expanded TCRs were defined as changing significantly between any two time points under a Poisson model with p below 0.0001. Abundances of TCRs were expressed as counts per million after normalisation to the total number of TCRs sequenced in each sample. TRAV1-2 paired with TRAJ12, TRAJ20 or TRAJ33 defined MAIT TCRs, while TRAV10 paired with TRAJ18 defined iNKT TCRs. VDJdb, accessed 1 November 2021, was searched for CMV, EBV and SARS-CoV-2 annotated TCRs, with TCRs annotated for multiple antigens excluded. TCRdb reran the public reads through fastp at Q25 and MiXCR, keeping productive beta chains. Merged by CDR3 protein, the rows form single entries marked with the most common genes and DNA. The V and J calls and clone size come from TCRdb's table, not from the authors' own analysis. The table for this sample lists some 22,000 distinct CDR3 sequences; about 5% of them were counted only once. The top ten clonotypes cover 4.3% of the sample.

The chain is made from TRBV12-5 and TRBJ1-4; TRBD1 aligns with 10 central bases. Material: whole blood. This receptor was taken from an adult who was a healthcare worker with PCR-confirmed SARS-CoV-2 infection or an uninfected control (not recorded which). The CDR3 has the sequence CASGSGTGEEKLFF. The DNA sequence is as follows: TGTGCTAGTGGTTCCGGGACAGGGGAAGAAAAACTGTTTTTT.